The 24 T cell receptor beta chains below were found in one sample sequenced in a study of blood T cell repertoires in COVID-19. Some clones are missing from TCRdb's copy, which holds only in-frame ones; the method was immunoSEQ multiplex PCR. The sample includes around 92,000 clones, approximately 79% of them seen just once. Sequenced material: peripheral blood. These receptor sequences come from a man between 65 and 85 years old with COVID-19, enrolled during active disease.

The rearrangement joins TRBV9 to TRBJ2-2, with 9 bases identical to TRBD1. The length of the CDR3 is 15 residues. In germline, CDR1 is SGDLS, CDR2 YYNGEE. V lost 3 bases and J lost 2; bases outside the gene matches: 2. The CDR3 DNA reads TGTGCCAGCAGCGCGGGACAGGGAAACACCGGGGAGCTGTTTTTT. It yields the protein CASSAGQGNTGELFF.

The chain links TRBV6-5 to TRBJ2-3; TRBD1 aligns across 8 bases. CDR3 length equals 14 residues. After removal of 6 bases from V and 1 base from J, the junction contained 3 bases not matched to a gene. Germline assignment: CDR1 MNHEY and CDR2 SVGAGI. CDR3 sequence: CASSEGQGTDTQYF. In DNA form, the CDR3 reads TGTGCCAGCAGCGAGGGACAGGGCACAGATACGCAGTATTTT.

This sequence joins TRBV18 and TRBJ2-1; 9 nucleotides line up with TRBD2. V lost 3 bases and J lost 9; bases outside the gene matches: 6. The CDR3 sequence is 14 residues long. Germline V gene data show CDR1 as KGHSH and CDR2 as LQKENI. DNA for the CDR3: TGTGCCAGCTCACCGGGACTAGCTTCGGTTGAGCAGTTCTTC. Residues: CASSPGLASVEQFF.

The genes are TRBV5-5 and TRBJ2-3, with 8 bases matching TRBD1. This CDR3 comprises 16 residues. Looked up from germline, CDR1 is SGHKS and CDR2 is YYEKEE (reference sequence). V lost 4 bases to trimming and J lost 4 bases; unmatched junction nucleotides: 11. The CDR3 nucleotides read TGTGCCAGCAGCCGCGACAGGGGAAGTCTTGCAGATACGCAGTATTTT. This gives the protein CASSRDRGSLADTQYF.

The chain employs TRBV10-3 and TRBJ1-1; 8 bases line up with TRBD1. Germline-derived CDR1 and CDR2 are ENHRY and SYGVKD. Trimming cost V 4 bases and J 1 base; bases outside gene matches: 2. CDR3 length: 14 residues. DNA of the CDR3: TGTGCCATCAGTGTAGACAGGGGGAACACTGAAGCTTTCTTT. It is translated as CAISVDRGNTEAFF.

The V and J genes are TRBV5-1 and TRBJ1-2; no firm D call. V was clipped by 4 bases and J by 3 bases, with 16 bases between them. From germline, CDR1 is SGHRS and CDR2 YFSETQ. The CDR3 is made up of 15 amino acids. The CDR3 sequence: CASSGVSGVDYGYTF. CDR3 bases: TGCGCCAGCAGCGGGGTCTCGGGAGTCGACTATGGCTACACCTTC.

This clone was seen a handful of times. This chain joins TRBV18 and TRBJ2-1; 9 nucleotides match TRBD2. The CDR3 totals 17 residues. Trimming cost V 0 bases and J 4 bases; bases outside gene matches: 7. Germline-derived CDR1 and CDR2 are KGHSH and LQKENI. CDR3 sequence reads: CASSPPLAGLNYNEQFF. The DNA of the CDR3 is TGTGCCAGCTCACCACCACTAGCGGGCCTCAATTACAATGAGCAGTTCTTC. The full variable domain, in which reference TRBV18 and TRBJ2-1 provide the parts outside the CDR3, is NAGVMQNPRHLVRRRGQEARLRCSPMKGHSHVYWYRQLPEEGLKFMVYLQKENIIDESGMPKERFSAEFPKEGPSILRIQQVVRGDSAAYFCASSPPLAGLNYNEQFFGPGTRLTVL.

V is TRBV6-5 and J is TRBJ2-5; 7 positions match TRBD1. With 2 bases clipped from V and 3 bases from J, the junction kept 3 bases outside the gene matches. CDR1 and CDR2 from the germline V gene are MNHEY and SVGAGI. This CDR3 region has 14 residues. The CDR3 protein is CASSYVDRKETQYF. DNA for the CDR3: TGTGCCAGCAGTTACGTGGACAGGAAAGAGACCCAGTACTTC.

This clone showed up just a few times. The rearrangement joins TRBV5-6 to TRBJ1-5; unclear D gene. Per germline, CDR1 SGHDT and CDR2 YYEEEE. The CDR3 consists of 16 residues. With 0 bases removed from V and 1 base from J, the gap between germline ends came to 11 bases. The CDR3 DNA follows: TGTGCCAGCAGCTTGGGGGAGCCTCGAAGCAATCAGCCCCAGCATTTT. This translates into CASSLGEPRSNQPQHF.

The CDR3 nucleotides are TGTGCCTGGAGTGACCCGATAGGGGGTTCACCCCTCCACTTT. This translates into CAWSDPIGGSPLHF. V gene TRBV30 combines with J gene TRBJ1-6, with D possibly being TRBD1 (6 bases). V lost 1 base, J lost 9 bases, and 13 bases lay in between. This CDR3 spans 14 amino acids. The germline V gene encodes CDR1 GTSNPN and CDR2 SVGIG (reference sequence).

The chain employs TRBV19 and TRBJ2-1, with 10 bases fitting TRBD2. The CDR3 is 18 residues long. Trimming at V came to 0 bases and at J to 7 bases, leaving 12 bases not matched to a gene. CDR1 is LNHDA, CDR2 SQIVND, per germline (reference sequence). The CDR3 bases are TGTGCCAGTAGTATAGATCGTAAGCGGGAGGGCCGTATTAATGAGCAGTTCTTC. As protein: CASSIDRKREGRINEQFF.

The table lists this clone with a few counts. Written as DNA, the CDR3 is TGTGCCAGCAGTGTCCGGAGTGATAATTCACCCCTCCACTTT. Protein product: CASSVRSDNSPLHF. The chain has TRBV28 and TRBJ1-6; D not resolved. V was trimmed by 5 bases and J by 5 bases, leaving 10 bases between them. CDR3 length: 14 amino acids. Germline V gene lookup returns CDR1 MDHEN and CDR2 SYDVKM.

The chain combines TRBV3-1 (or the pseudogene TRBV3-2) with TRBJ2-7; D gene uncertain. V was trimmed by 0 bases and J by 3 bases, leaving 12 bases between them. The CDR3 runs 15 residues. From germline, CDR1 is LGHDT and CDR2 YNNKEL (reference sequence). CDR3 DNA sequence: TGTGCCAGCAGCCAAGACTACCTCCCGAGCTACGAGCAGTACTTC. Translated, it gives CASSQDYLPSYEQYF.

The chain carries TRBV14 and TRBJ2-2; no clear D. Per the germline V gene, CDR1 is SGHDN and CDR2 is FVKESK. Trimming shortened V by 4 bases and J by 2 bases, and 8 bases separated the two germline ends. CDR3 length: 14 residues. The DNA of the CDR3 is TGTGCCAGCAGCCTTTTTCTAAACACCGGGGAGCTGTTTTTT. Translated: CASSLFLNTGELFF.

The chain employs TRBV7-2 and TRBJ2-7; 11 bases are shared with TRBD2. Germline V CDR1 and CDR2: SGHTA, FQGNSA. With V trimmed by 6 bases and J by 5 bases, 6 bases remained unmatched. This CDR3 has 14 amino acids. The CDR3 sequence is CASRFSGRGDEQYF. The CDR3 DNA follows: TGTGCCAGCAGGTTTAGCGGGAGGGGCGACGAGCAGTACTTC.

The V call is TRBV15, the J call TRBJ2-1; D gene uncertain. Germline loops: CDR1 LNHNV, CDR2 YYDKDF (reference sequence). V shed 3 bases and J shed 5 bases, with 8 bases lying between them. The CDR3 spans 13 residues. The CDR3 region has the DNA TGTGCCACCAGCAGGGGCAGGAACAATGAGCAGTTCTTC. Translated: CATSRGRNNEQFF.

This chain links TRBV6-6 with TRBJ1-5; D is unclear. The V end lost 2 bases, the J end lost 3 bases, and 8 bases lay between the germline ends. Per the germline V gene, CDR1 is MNHNY and CDR2 is SVGAGI (reference sequence). This CDR3 has 14 amino acids. The DNA for the CDR3 is TGTGCCAGCAGTTACGCGAGGGTCAATCAGCCCCAGCATTTT. Its translation: CASSYARVNQPQHF.

The chain employs TRBV28 and TRBJ2-7; D is unclear. Looked up from germline, CDR1 is MDHEN and CDR2 is SYDVKM. The CDR3 runs to 13 residues. V was pared by 2 bases and J by 2 bases, with 7 bases between. The DNA for the CDR3 is TGTGCCAGCAGTTTAGGCGGAACCTACGAGCAGTACTTC. Encoded protein: CASSLGGTYEQYF.

This chain connects TRBV11-2 to TRBJ2-1; a weak D match, TRBD2 (5 bases). CDR3 length equals 15 residues. V lost 0 bases and J 3 bases, leaving 9 bases between the germline ends. The germline V gene has CDR1 SGHAT and CDR2 FQNNGV. The CDR3 protein is CASSLDSDFYNEQFF. CDR3 nucleotide sequence: TGTGCCAGCAGCTTAGATTCGGACTTCTACAATGAGCAGTTCTTC.

The rearrangement links TRBV27 to TRBJ2-2, with TRBD1 matching over 8 bases. In germline, CDR1 is MNHEY, CDR2 SMNVEV (reference sequence). The CDR3 consists of 16 residues. V trimming: 1 base; J trimming: 3 bases; junction bases outside the gene matches: 4. The CDR3 sequence: CASSLFRGLDTGELFF. The CDR3 DNA follows: TGTGCCAGCAGTTTATTCAGGGGGCTGGACACCGGGGAGCTGTTTTTT.

About this clone itself: Within the sample, other DNA sequences also encode this same CDR3. This chain uses TRBV5-1 with TRBJ1-1, with 9 positions matching TRBD1. Germline assignment: CDR1 SGHRS and CDR2 YFSETQ. This CDR3 region has 12 residues. V gave up 4 bases and J gave up 7 bases; unmatched junction bases: 2. The CDR3 is CASSPGQGEAFF. The CDR3 nucleotides are TGCGCCAGCAGCCCGGGACAGGGTGAAGCTTTCTTT. Full variable domain (missing parts from reference TRBV5-1 and TRBJ1-1): KAGVTQTPRYLIKTRGQQVTLSCSPISGHRSVSWYQQTPGQGLQFLFEYFSETQRNKGNFPGRFSGRQFSNSRSEMNVSTLELGDSALYLCASSPGQGEAFFGQGTRLTVV.

This clone has more than one count but fewer than ten. CDR3 region: CASSLMGSGHEQFF. In DNA form, the CDR3 reads TGTGCCAGCAGCTTAATGGGTAGCGGCCATGAGCAGTTCTTC. The chain employs TRBV7-2 and TRBJ2-1; D might be TRBD2 (6 bases). Germline CDR1 SGHTA, CDR2 FQGNSA. The CDR3 runs to 14 residues. V was clipped by 2 bases and J by 8 bases, with 13 bases between them.

The chain employs TRBV7-2 and TRBJ1-1; tentative D call: TRBD1 (6 bases). Germline assignment: CDR1 SGHTA and CDR2 FQGNSA. The CDR3 is made up of 13 amino acids. With 4 bases removed from V and 6 bases from J, the gap between germline ends came to 12 bases. CDR3 region: CASSYGTGPEAFF. The CDR3 region has the DNA TGTGCCAGCAGCTATGGCACAGGGCCTGAAGCTTTCTTT.

The chain joins TRBV28 to TRBJ2-1; no clear D gene. This CDR3 region has 12 residues. Per the germline V gene, CDR1 is MDHEN and CDR2 is SYDVKM. With 4 bases removed from V and 3 bases from J, the gap between germline ends came to 4 bases. CDR3 amino acids: CASSSIYNEQFF. CDR3 DNA sequence: TGTGCCAGCAGTTCCATCTACAATGAGCAGTTCTTC.